This TCR beta chain was documented in a study of T cell responses to AZD1222 COVID-19 vaccine. Concerning this clone itself: No antigen is known for it.

Findings and limits, study-wide: Clonal diversity may have been underestimated in mostly white British donors. Variant regions that are unmutated are reportedly the target of nearly half of spike-specific TCRs.

Repertoires were generated with immunoSEQ multiplex PCR, while TCRdb's copy carries only in-frame clones and drops some. The sample lists 100,000 to 150,000 clones, almost 85% seen once, with about 7.9% in the top ten. Germline CDR1 is LGHDT and CDR2 is YNNKEL (reference sequence). Between the trimmed V and J ends, which lost 2 bases and 0 bases, there was a span of 16 bases. The CDR3 is 17 residues long. The sequence derives from an adult who received the MenACWY meningococcal vaccine as a control. The sample in question was peripheral blood, obtained 28 days after the second dose of the MenACWY control vaccine. The chain links TRBV3-1 (or the pseudogene TRBV3-2) to TRBJ1-1; D gene unclear. For the CDR3, the DNA is TGTGCCAGCAGCCAACTAGGAGGCGGTGACATGAACACTGAAGCTTTCTTT. Translation: CASSQLGGGDMNTEAFF.